Following are 11 T cell receptor beta chains from one sample sequenced in a study (dated by TCRdb to about 2015). Library method: 5' RACE. For sequencing, an Illumina MiSeq was employed. TCRdb passed the public sequencing reads through fastp at Q25 and MiXCR, retaining productive beta sequences. Each record represents a unique CDR3 protein, reported with the most common genes and DNA among its rows. This sample gives tens of thousands of distinct CDR3 sequences in total; roughly a quarter of them show up just once. The ten largest clonotypes hold 3.2% of the sample. Sequenced input: tumor-infiltrating naive CD4+ T cells sorted from the breast tumor. Sample cell subset or site, as interpreted from the label and publication: naive CD4+ T cells, CD4+CD45RA+CD25-. These receptors all come from a female donor with breast cancer.

This clonotype was counted between two and nine times. One junction end disagrees with the germline gene, perhaps due to a read error. This chain joins TRBV5-1 and TRBJ2-3, with TRBD2 identical over 8 bases. This CDR3 spans 16 amino acids. Germline CDR1 SGHRS, CDR2 YFSETQ. CDR3 nucleotides: TGCGCTAGCAGCTCATCCCCGGGAGGGGTGGCAGATACGCAGTATTTT. This gives the protein CASSSSPGGVADTQYF.

This clonotype was counted between two and nine times. V gene TRBV18 combines with J gene TRBJ1-2; perhaps TRBD1 as D (6 bases). This CDR3 spans 14 amino acids. Trimming removed 5 bases from V and 0 bases from J, with 10 bases in between. Germline V lookup: CDR1 KGHSH, CDR2 LQKENI. The DNA for the CDR3 is TGTGCCAGCTCAGCAGGGGCCTCTAACTATGGCTACACCTTC. It codes for CASSAGASNYGYTF. Full variable domain (missing parts from reference TRBV18 and TRBJ1-2): NAGVMQNPRHLVRRRGQEARLRCSPMKGHSHVYWYRQLPEEGLKFMVYLQKENIIDESGMPKERFSAEFPKEGPSILRIQQVVRGDSAAYFCASSAGASNYGYTFGSGTRLTVV.

The rearrangement uses TRBV14 and TRBJ2-3; TRBD1 aligns across 7 bases. Per germline, CDR1 SGHDN and CDR2 FVKESK. This CDR3 contains 14 residues. J lost 6 bases, V lost 6 bases, and 9 bases had no gene match. CDR3 sequence (DNA): TGTGCCAGCAGTCTGGACAGGCCGCACGATACGCAGTATTTT. This encodes CASSLDRPHDTQYF.

Only a few counts were recorded for this clonotype. The rearrangement uses TRBV6-2 or TRBV6-3 and TRBJ2-2, with D maybe TRBD2 (7 bases). Between the trimmed V and J ends, which lost 6 bases and 3 bases, there was a span of 8 bases. CDR1 and CDR2 from the germline V gene are MNHEY and SVGEGT. The CDR3 sequence is 13 residues long. CDR3 amino acids: CASRGGDTGELFF. The CDR3 region has the DNA TGTGCCAGCAGAGGGGGGGACACCGGGGAGCTGTTTTTT.

The V and J genes are TRBV5-1 and TRBJ2-4; D remains unclear. Germline V gene sequence: CDR1 SGHRS, CDR2 YFSETQ. The ends were cut back, 0 bases at V and 6 bases at J, with 10 bases in the middle. The CDR3 spans 14 residues. DNA for the CDR3: TGCGCCAGCAGCTTGGGGCCCGGAACAAACATTCAGTACTTC. This codes for CASSLGPGTNIQYF. Full variable domain (rest looked up from reference TRBV5-1 and TRBJ2-4): KAGVTQTPRYLIKTRGQQVTLSCSPISGHRSVSWYQQTPGQGLQFLFEYFSETQRNKGNFPGRFSGRQFSNSRSEMNVSTLELGDSALYLCASSLGPGTNIQYFGAGTRLSVL.

There are a few counts of this clonotype. The chain carries TRBV20-1 and TRBJ1-1; D is unclear. Per germline, CDR1 DFQATT and CDR2 SNEGSKA (reference sequence). The V end was cut by 6 bases, the J end by 0 bases, with 20 bases between. The CDR3 has 16 residues. CDR3 sequence reads: CSAREGWGFMNTEAFF. CDR3 nucleotide sequence: TGCAGTGCAAGGGAGGGTTGGGGATTCATGAACACTGAAGCTTTCTTT.

The V call is TRBV6-1, the J call TRBJ1-4; maybe TRBD1 (5 bases). This CDR3 is built from 15 residues. Trimming shortened V by 5 bases and J by 8 bases, and 18 bases separated the two germline ends. Germline V gene lookup returns CDR1 MNHNS and CDR2 SASEGT. CDR3 protein: CASSNRTKKTEKLFF. The CDR3 region has the DNA TGTGCCAGCAGTAACCGGACAAAGAAGACAGAAAAACTGTTTTTT.

This clonotype was recorded a few times. The chain links TRBV10-3 to TRBJ2-7; D is unclear. Germline V gives CDR1 ENHRY, CDR2 SYGVKD. Trimming removed 4 bases at V and 6 bases at J, with 16 bases between. CDR3 length equals 14 residues. The CDR3 coding sequence is TGTGCCATCAGTGGGGTGGCGAGTGGTGGCGAGCAGTACTTC. The encoded protein is CAISGVASGGEQYF.

The chain uses TRBV20-1 and TRBJ1-5; D call uncertain. The CDR3 is 14 amino acids. Germline CDR1 DFQATT, CDR2 SNEGSKA (reference sequence). V gave up 0 bases and J gave up 5 bases, with 11 bases separating them. CDR3 loop: CSARDRQLHQPQHF. CDR3 coding DNA: TGCAGTGCTAGAGATCGGCAGCTTCATCAGCCCCAGCATTTT.

This clonotype was counted a few times. The chain joins TRBV9 to TRBJ1-3; D may be TRBD1 (6 bases). Trimming stripped 5 bases from V and 0 bases from J, with 9 bases between. CDR3 length: 14 amino acids. The germline V gene has CDR1 SGDLS and CDR2 YYNGEE. This CDR3 reads CASRRGNSGNTIYF. The DNA of the CDR3 is TGTGCCAGCAGAAGGGGGAACTCTGGAAACACCATATATTTT.

This clonotype appeared a few times. The rearrangement uses TRBV2 and TRBJ1-1; 7 bases are a match to TRBD1. V was pared by 6 bases and J by 10 bases, with 8 bases of the junction left unmatched. CDR1 and CDR2 from the germline V gene are SNHLY and FYNNEI. CDR3 length: 12 residues. The CDR3 sequence is CASSSDRVRAFF. The CDR3 DNA follows: TGTGCCAGCAGCTCCGACAGGGTTAGAGCTTTCTTT. The full variable domain, rest sourced from reference TRBV2 and TRBJ1-1, is EPEVTQTPSHQVTQMGQEVILRCVPISNHLYFYWYRQILGQKVEFLVSFYNNEISEKSEIFDDQFSVERPDGSNFTLKIRSTKLEDSAMYFCASSSDRVRAFFGQGTRLTVV.